Shown below are 32 T cell receptor beta chains from a single sample sequenced in a study of blood T cell repertoires in COVID-19. Assay used: immunoSEQ multiplex PCR; TCRdb lists only in-frame clones, some missing. The repertoire holds some 69,000 clones, with more than 90% as singletons. The sequenced sample was peripheral blood. These receptors were taken from a man in his sixties with acute or convalescent COVID-19.

The chain recombines TRBV12-3 or TRBV12-4 with TRBJ1-1; weak D call: TRBD1 (6 bases). Trimming stripped 8 bases from V and 0 bases from J, with 10 bases between. CDR3 length equals 13 residues. In nucleotides, the CDR3 is TGTGCCAGCCGGGGGGCGGTGAACACTGAAGCTTTCTTT. As protein: CASRGAVNTEAFF.

The chain joins TRBV2 to TRBJ2-6; no firm D call. CDR1 and CDR2 (germline): SNHLY, FYNNEI. V lost 3 bases to trimming and J lost 0 bases, with 6 bases between them. CDR3 length: 15 residues. The CDR3 protein is CASSEGHSGANVLTF. The CDR3 DNA reads as TGTGCCAGCAGTGAGGGCCACTCTGGGGCCAACGTCCTGACTTTC.

The V call is TRBV5-1, the J call TRBJ1-1; TRBD1 agrees at 7 bases. The germline V gene has CDR1 SGHRS and CDR2 YFSETQ. The CDR3 runs to 17 residues. The junction had 11 bases not matched to a gene; V was cut back by 0 bases and J by 3 bases. CDR3 amino acids: CASSLVAQAGGYTEAFF. CDR3 DNA: TGCGCCAGCAGCTTGGTGGCCCAGGCAGGGGGGTACACTGAAGCTTTCTTT.

J is TRBJ2-1 and V is TRBV6-4, with D tentatively TRBD1 (6 bases). The V end was cut by 4 bases, the J end by 8 bases, with 21 bases between. This CDR3 is built from 16 residues. CDR1 and CDR2 from the germline V gene are MRHNA and SNTAGT. The CDR3 reads CASSAKPRDILYEQFF. In nucleotides, the CDR3 is TGTGCCAGCAGTGCAAAGCCCCGGGACATTCTTTATGAGCAGTTCTTC.

The V call is TRBV29-1, the J call TRBJ2-7; 10 nucleotides align to TRBD1. Losses at the gene ends were 8 bases for V and 3 bases for J; bases not matched to a gene: 10. From germline, CDR1 is SQVTM and CDR2 ANQGSEA. The CDR3 spans 14 residues. The chain's CDR3 is CSFVGTGAGYEQYF. Written as DNA, the CDR3 is TGCAGCTTCGTCGGGACAGGGGCAGGCTACGAGCAGTACTTC.

This chain joins TRBV7-9 and TRBJ2-7, with TRBD1 matching over 7 bases. The V segment lost 5 bases and the J segment 2 bases; nucleotides outside the gene matches: 12. The CDR3 loop spans 16 amino acids. Germline V gene sequence: CDR1 SEHNR, CDR2 FQNEAQ (reference sequence). The CDR3 DNA reads TGTGCCAGCAGCCCTCCTCATGGACAGGCCACCTACGAGCAGTACTTC. This gives the protein CASSPPHGQATYEQYF.

The V gene is TRBV6-5, the J gene TRBJ2-7; tentative D call: TRBD1 (5 bases). The length of the CDR3 is 15 residues. V lost 3 bases to trimming and J lost 1 base, with 13 bases between them. Per the germline V gene, CDR1 is MNHEY and CDR2 is SVGAGI. This chain's CDR3 is CASSYETAASYEQYF. The CDR3 nucleotides are TGTGCCAGCAGTTATGAGACAGCCGCTTCCTACGAGCAGTACTTC.

J is TRBJ1-2 and V is TRBV2; 10 nucleotides agree with TRBD1. This CDR3 spans 14 amino acids. The trim removed 11 bases at V and 2 bases at J, leaving 8 bases unmatched. Germline V gives CDR1 SNHLY, CDR2 FYNNEI. The CDR3 region has the DNA TGTGCCGGAGGACAGGGGGGAGGGAACTATGGCTACACCTTC. It encodes CAGGQGGGNYGYTF.

The CDR3, as DNA: TGTGCCAGCAGCGTAGTAGACAGGATAAATTCACCCCTCCACTTT. Encoded protein: CASSVVDRINSPLHF. This chain links TRBV9 with TRBJ1-6, with D possibly TRBD1 on 6 matching bases. The V end was cut by 0 bases, the J end by 7 bases, with 11 bases between. Germline assignment: CDR1 SGDLS and CDR2 YYNGEE. This CDR3 is built from 15 residues. Complete variable domain (other parts from reference TRBV9 and TRBJ1-6): DSGVTQTPKHLITATGQRVTLRCSPRSGDLSVYWYQQSLDQGLQFLIQYYNGEERAKGNILERFSAQQFPDLHSELNLSSLELGDSALYFCASSVVDRINSPLHFGNGTRLTVT.

The chain has TRBV11-2 and TRBJ2-3; a possible D gene is TRBD1 (6 bases). This CDR3 has 14 amino acids. Trimming pared 1 base from V and 3 bases from J, leaving 8 bases between. The germline CDR1 and CDR2 sequences are SGHAT and FQNNGV. CDR3 DNA: TGTGCCAGCAGCTTAGTGGGACATACAGATACGCAGTATTTT. The encoded protein is CASSLVGHTDTQYF.

The chain has TRBV2 and TRBJ2-5; unclear D gene. CDR3 length: 14 residues. V lost 4 bases and J 0 bases, leaving 9 bases between the germline ends. CDR1 is SNHLY, CDR2 FYNNEI, per germline. CDR3 nucleotide sequence: TGTGCCAGCAGTGCGGGTCGGTACCAAGAGACCCAGTACTTC. Translation gives CASSAGRYQETQYF.

This clone was seen only once. The V gene is TRBV7-2, the J gene TRBJ1-2, with D maybe TRBD1 (5 bases). Trimming cost V 5 bases and J 4 bases, with 14 bases left between them. Germline V lookup: CDR1 SGHTA, CDR2 FQGNSA. The CDR3 has 14 residues. CDR3 protein: CASSGTTAFYGYTF. The CDR3 DNA reads TGTGCCAGCAGCGGAACGACAGCCTTCTATGGCTACACCTTC.

This clone appeared a single time. The chain carries TRBV7-8 and TRBJ1-5; TRBD1 might be the D (6 bases). The V end lost 4 bases, the J end lost 0 bases, and 13 bases lay between the germline ends. CDR3 length: 16 residues. Germline V CDR1 and CDR2: SGHVS, FQNEAQ. The CDR3 coding sequence is TGTGCCAGCAGCTCATTTTCAGGGGTTAGCAATCAGCCCCAGCATTTT. Protein product: CASSSFSGVSNQPQHF.

The rearrangement links TRBV12-5 to TRBJ1-5; D uncertain. Looked up from germline, CDR1 is LGHNT and CDR2 is FRNRAP. Trimming stripped 3 bases from V and 6 bases from J, with 12 bases between. This CDR3 comprises 14 residues. The CDR3 region has the DNA TGTGCTAGTGGTTTCGGGGTATTTAGTCAGCCCCAGCATTTT. Protein: CASGFGVFSQPQHF.

This sequence joins TRBV19 and TRBJ1-6; 9 nucleotides align to TRBD1. With 1 base clipped from V and 7 bases from J, the junction kept 2 bases outside the gene matches. This CDR3 comprises 15 residues. The germline V gene encodes CDR1 LNHDA and CDR2 SQIVND (reference sequence). CDR3 DNA sequence: TGTGCCAGTAGTATAGGGGACAGGGTCAATTCACCCCTCCACTTT. Translating gives CASSIGDRVNSPLHF.

The rearrangement links TRBV2 to TRBJ1-5; D not certain. V was cut by 5 bases and J by 7 bases, with 12 bases left in between. Per germline, CDR1 SNHLY and CDR2 FYNNEI. The CDR3 consists of 13 residues. The DNA of the CDR3 is TGTGCCAGCAGTAGCATTTTGAGACAGCCCCAGCATTTT. Translated, it gives CASSSILRQPQHF.

In nucleotides, the CDR3 is TGTGCCAGCAGTTACCGAGACAATCAGCCCCAGCATTTT. It translates to CASSYRDNQPQHF. The chain joins TRBV6-2 or TRBV6-3 to TRBJ1-5; D call uncertain. V lost 2 bases, J lost 3 bases, and 5 bases lay in between. The germline gives CDR1 MNHEY, CDR2 SVGEGT. CDR3 length equals 13 residues.

The V call is TRBV21-1, the J call TRBJ1-1; the D segment call TRBD1 is taken from the table without a DNA check. TRBV21-1 is classified as a pseudogene. The CDR3 has 15 residues. The CDR3 DNA reads as TGTGCCAGCAGCAAAACGGGACAGGTGAACACTGAAGCTTTCTTT. Translating gives CASSKTGQVNTEAFF.

The rearrangement joins TRBV19 to TRBJ1-6; D might be TRBD1 (5 bases). The germline V gene encodes CDR1 LNHDA and CDR2 SQIVND (reference sequence). Trimming stripped 4 bases from V and 0 bases from J, with 7 bases between. CDR3 length: 15 residues. For the CDR3, the DNA is TGTGCCAGTAGTACCAGGGACTCCTATAATTCACCCCTCCACTTT. It translates to CASSTRDSYNSPLHF.

The CDR3, as DNA: TGTGCCAGCAGCCAAGATATCGGAGACAGGGGGTCTTCAAGTCAGCCCCAGCATTTT. Translation: CASSQDIGDRGSSSQPQHF. This rearrangement joins TRBV3-1 (or the pseudogene TRBV3-2) to TRBJ1-5, with 9 bases that match TRBD1. V shed 0 bases, J shed 6 bases, and the junction held 15 bases outside the gene matches. The CDR3 has 19 residues. Germline V gene lookup returns CDR1 LGHDT and CDR2 YNNKEL (reference sequence).

V and J are TRBV3-1 (or the pseudogene TRBV3-2) and TRBJ2-3; the D gene is possibly TRBD1 (5 bases). The germline CDR1 and CDR2 sequences are LGHDT and YNNKEL (reference sequence). CDR3 length: 14 amino acids. Trimming took 5 bases from V and 2 from J, leaving 11 bases between them. The CDR3 here is CASSFTTDTDTQYF. In nucleotides, the CDR3 is TGTGCCAGCAGCTTTACGACAGACACAGATACGCAGTATTTT.

This clone was detected once. This chain links TRBV7-2 with TRBJ1-2; TRBD1 might be the D (5 bases). V lost 5 bases to trimming and J lost 8 bases, with 15 bases between them. The CDR3 length is 13 residues. Per the germline V gene, CDR1 is SGHTA and CDR2 is FQGNSA. In DNA, the CDR3 is TGTGCCAGCAGCCGCACCGGGGGTGGCGGCTACACCTTC. This encodes CASSRTGGGGYTF.

This clone was counted between two and nine times. V gene TRBV5-1 combines with J gene TRBJ1-1; a possible D gene is TRBD1 (5 bases). The CDR3 has 13 amino acids. V was pared by 7 bases and J by 7 bases, with 17 bases between. CDR1 is SGHRS and CDR2 is YFSETQ in the germline V gene. The CDR3 DNA reads TGCGCCAGCCGGAGGGAGGTAGGGGATGAAGCTTTCTTT. Its protein is CASRREVGDEAFF.

The rearrangement joins TRBV10-3 to TRBJ1-5; unclear D gene. The CDR3 has 13 residues. CDR1 is ENHRY and CDR2 is SYGVKD in the germline V gene. V was trimmed by 6 bases and J by 4 bases, leaving 10 bases between them. The CDR3 DNA is TGTGCCATCAGGGGAGGGCCTAATCAGCCCCAGCATTTT. It encodes CAIRGGPNQPQHF.

J is TRBJ1-6 and V is TRBV6-5; unclear D gene. The length of the CDR3 is 16 residues. V was trimmed by 4 bases and J by 0 bases, leaving 10 bases between them. The germline gives CDR1 MNHEY, CDR2 SVGAGI. The CDR3 region has the DNA TGTGCCAGCAGTTTAGACCGGGGCTCCTATAATTCACCCCTCCACTTT. This encodes CASSLDRGSYNSPLHF.

The V call is TRBV27, the J call TRBJ1-3; D unresolved. Trimming stripped 6 bases from V and 0 bases from J, with 6 bases between. Germline V lookup: CDR1 MNHEY, CDR2 SMNVEV (reference sequence). CDR3 length: 13 residues. CDR3 in DNA: TGTGCCAGCAGGGCCCACTCTGGAAACACCATATATTTT. Amino acid sequence: CASRAHSGNTIYF.

The chain links TRBV7-3 to TRBJ2-7; 10 positions match TRBD1. Germline V gene lookup returns CDR1 SGHTA and CDR2 FQGTGA. This CDR3 has 15 residues. Trimming cost V 5 bases and J 5 bases; bases outside gene matches: 9. This CDR3 reads CASSQTGGDWDEQYF. The CDR3 DNA is TGTGCCAGCAGCCAGACAGGGGGCGATTGGGACGAGCAGTACTTC.

This chain links TRBV9 with TRBJ2-1, with 13 bases fitting TRBD2. This CDR3 region has 17 residues. Germline V lookup: CDR1 SGDLS, CDR2 YYNGEE. J lost 6 bases, V lost 2 bases, and 8 bases had no gene match. CDR3 protein: CASSVGTSGDRVNEQFF. In nucleotides, the CDR3 is TGTGCCAGCAGCGTCGGGACTAGCGGGGACCGGGTCAATGAGCAGTTCTTC.

The sample holds a few counts of this clone. The chain carries TRBV25-1 and TRBJ1-2; D may be TRBD1 (5 bases). This CDR3 has 14 amino acids. V lost 5 bases, J lost 6 bases, and 16 bases lay in between. Germline values: CDR1 MGHDK, CDR2 SYGVNS. In nucleotides, the CDR3 is TGTGCCAGCAGTAGGGGCGAATCGTGGGATGGCTACACCTTC. Translating gives CASSRGESWDGYTF.

This clone was detected a few times. The rearrangement joins TRBV3-1 (or the pseudogene TRBV3-2) to TRBJ1-6; the D is unclear. The V gene's germline CDR1 is LGHDT and CDR2 YNNKEL (reference sequence). This CDR3 has 14 residues. V lost 1 base, J lost 7 bases, and 8 bases lay in between. In DNA, the CDR3 is TGTGCCAGCAGCCAAGTAGCGGGAAATTCACCCCTCCACTTT. This encodes CASSQVAGNSPLHF.

V gene TRBV19 combines with J gene TRBJ1-5; no clear D. Germline V gives CDR1 LNHDA, CDR2 SQIVND (reference sequence). CDR3 length: 12 amino acids. Trimming took 7 bases from V and 7 from J, leaving 11 bases between them. DNA of the CDR3: TGTGCCAGTACCGAGGGTGAACAGCCCCAGCATTTT. This codes for CASTEGEQPQHF. Looking up the rest from reference TRBV19 and TRBJ1-5 gives the full variable domain: DGGITQSPKYLFRKEGQNVTLSCEQNLNHDAMYWYRQDPGQGLRLIYYSQIVNDFQKGDIAEGYSVSREKKESFPLTVTSAQKNPTAFYLCASTEGEQPQHFGDGTRLSIL.

The chain is built from TRBV3-1 (or the pseudogene TRBV3-2) and TRBJ2-3; possible D gene TRBD2, 6 bases. The germline V and J ends were trimmed by 2 bases and 2 bases, with 11 bases remaining between them. Germline V gene data show CDR1 as LGHDT and CDR2 as YNNKEL (reference sequence). The CDR3 length is 15 residues. CDR3 coding DNA: TGTGCCAGCAGCCAAAGGCGGGGCCTCACAGATACGCAGTATTTT. Translation gives CASSQRRGLTDTQYF.